This T cell receptor beta chain was identified during a study of blood T cell repertoires in COVID-19. In the study overall: Specimens from acute and convalescent COVID-19 originated in the United States, Italy and Spain. T cells, B-cell-depleted T cells, or PBMCs provided the cDNA or gDNA that served as material.

The table came from immunoSEQ multiplex PCR; TCRdb's copy has only in-frame clones and leaves some out. The sample includes approximately 200,000 clones, 80% to 90% of them seen just once. This CDR3 comprises 15 residues. In germline, CDR1 is SGHRS, CDR2 YFSETQ. V was shortened by 1 base and J by 0 bases, with 8 bases between the two germline ends. Participants were aged about 18 to 100 years from about 25 US areas. To note about this clone: Other DNA sequences from this sample encode an identical CDR3 as well.

J is TRBJ1-3 and V is TRBV5-1; possibly TRBD1 for D (6 bases). Sequenced: PBMCs or T cells enriched from blood (not recorded which). The receptor comes from a woman between 18 and 29 years old in a cohort exposed to, infected with or recovered from COVID-19 (not recorded which). CDR3 residues: CASSLTGLSGNTIYF. DNA of the CDR3: TGCGCCAGCAGCTTGACAGGGCTCTCTGGAAACACCATATATTTT.